The 29 T cell receptor beta chains presented below share a single source sample, sequenced in a study of T-cell reconstitution after alpha-beta-depleted transplantation in children. Unique molecular identifiers were incorporated when the TCRbeta library was constructed. Each CDR3 protein is one row after TCRdb ran MiXCR on the PCR reads. The sample includes hundreds of thousands of distinct CDR3 sequences, roughly 10% seen only once; the top ten take just over 2%. Sequences were derived from PBMCs, sampled before TCRalphabeta/CD19-depleted stem cell transplant. The source of these receptors is a child younger than 10 with inherited bone marrow failure, due to receive a stem cell transplant.

This clonotype was recorded many times. The chain combines TRBV4-2 with TRBJ1-5; a possible D gene is TRBD1 (5 bases). Germline CDR1 and CDR2: LGHNA and YNFKEQ. Trimming pared 2 bases from V and 5 bases from J, leaving 13 bases between. The CDR3 extends over 15 amino acids. CDR3 DNA sequence: TGTGCCAGCAGCCAAAGCGGGGCCGGAGATCAGCCCCAGCATTTT. Translation: CASSQSGAGDQPQHF.

This clonotype occurred many times. The chain links TRBV5-4 to TRBJ2-3, with D perhaps matching TRBD1 (6 bases). V was cut by 4 bases and J by 0 bases, with 9 bases left in between. Germline values: CDR1 SGHNT, CDR2 YYREEE (reference sequence). The CDR3 has 14 amino acids. In DNA, the CDR3 is TGTGCCAGCAGCAGGGGGTCTAGCACAGATACGCAGTATTTT. It translates to CASSRGSSTDTQYF.

In its sample, this clonotype was seen many times. V is TRBV12-3 or TRBV12-4 and J is TRBJ2-6, with 10 nucleotides matching TRBD1. Trimming removed 5 bases from V and 4 bases from J; junction bases left unmatched: 11. The CDR3 totals 18 residues. The DNA of the CDR3 is TGTGCCAGCAGTACCCGACAGGGGGCTCTGTTCGGGGCCAACGTCCTGACTTTC. It encodes CASSTRQGALFGANVLTF.

This clonotype was seen at least ten times. The V gene is TRBV10-3, the J gene TRBJ2-5; 9 nucleotides match TRBD1. V was pared by 8 bases and J by 1 base, with 2 bases of the junction left unmatched. Germline V CDR1 and CDR2: ENHRY, SYGVKD. CDR3 length: 13 residues. The CDR3 is CAIATGGQETQYF. The CDR3 DNA is TGTGCCATCGCGACAGGGGGCCAAGAGACCCAGTACTTC.

In this sample, this clonotype turned up many times. The chain couples TRBV28 to TRBJ2-3; D is ambiguous. The CDR3 consists of 12 residues. Deletions cut 7 bases from V and 8 bases from J, with 13 bases between. The germline gives CDR1 MDHEN, CDR2 SYDVKM. DNA of the CDR3: TGTGCCAGCAAAACGGGTTCGGGTACGCAGTATTTT. Residues: CASKTGSGTQYF.

This clonotype came up many times. V usage is TRBV7-9 and J usage is TRBJ1-4, with D possibly being TRBD1 (5 bases). With 4 bases removed from V and 0 bases from J, the gap between germline ends came to 9 bases. Germline V gene data show CDR1 as SEHNR and CDR2 as FQNEAQ (reference sequence). The CDR3 loop spans 15 amino acids. The CDR3 loop is CASSSDSATNEKLFF. In DNA form, the CDR3 reads TGTGCCAGCAGCTCCGACAGCGCAACTAATGAAAAACTGTTTTTT. Looking up the rest from reference TRBV7-9 and TRBJ1-4 gives the full variable domain: DTGVSQNPRHKITKRGQNVTFRCDPISEHNRLYWYRQTLGQGPEFLTYFQNEAQLEKSRLLSDRFSAERPKGSFSTLEIQRTEQGDSAMYLCASSSDSATNEKLFFGSGTQLSVL.

A few counts support this clonotype. The chain uses TRBV12-3 or TRBV12-4 and TRBJ2-1, with D possibly being TRBD1 (5 bases). There are 15 residues in the CDR3. The V end was cut by 8 bases, the J end by 5 bases, with 19 bases between. CDR3 in DNA: TGTGCCAGCTCCCCGCAGGGTTCCTTCAACAATGAGCAGTTCTTC. Its translation: CASSPQGSFNNEQFF.

CDR3: CASSLQGSAGEKLFF. The CDR3 bases are TGCGCCAGCAGCCTTCAGGGGAGTGCAGGAGAAAAACTGTTTTTT. The rearrangement links TRBV5-1 to TRBJ1-4; D is possibly TRBD1 (6 bases). Germline CDR1 is SGHRS and CDR2 is YFSETQ. V shed 4 bases and J shed 8 bases, with 18 bases lying between them. The CDR3 is 15 residues long.

This clonotype showed up many times. The chain carries TRBV29-1 and TRBJ1-1; D is perhaps TRBD1 (6 bases). This CDR3 is built from 14 residues. Trimming cost V 4 bases and J 5 bases, with 17 bases left between them. Germline values: CDR1 SQVTM, CDR2 ANQGSEA. The CDR3 DNA reads TGCAGCGTTGCGCAGCACAGGGCTATGACTGAAGCTTTCTTT. Residues: CSVAQHRAMTEAFF.

V is TRBV11-2 and J is TRBJ1-2, with 8 bases matching TRBD1. With V trimmed by 0 bases and J by 4 bases, 10 bases remained unmatched. The CDR3 consists of 17 residues. CDR1 and CDR2 (germline): SGHAT, FQNNGV. As DNA, the CDR3 is TGTGCCAGCAGCTTAGATTCTCCGACAGGGGACCTCTATGGCTACACCTTC. Translation: CASSLDSPTGDLYGYTF.

This clonotype was counted many times. This chain connects TRBV30 to TRBJ2-1; 9 nucleotides line up with TRBD2. From germline, CDR1 is GTSNPN and CDR2 SVGIG (reference sequence). The J segment lost 15 bases and the V segment lost 0 bases, leaving 9 bases of the junction unmatched. There are 13 residues in the CDR3. CDR3 DNA sequence: TGTGCCTGGAGTGTTCTAGCGGGATGGCTACTGTTCTTC. This sequence encodes CAWSVLAGWLLFF.

The V gene is TRBV11-2, the J gene TRBJ1-2; perhaps TRBD1 as D (5 bases). CDR3 length: 15 residues. Germline-derived CDR1 and CDR2 are SGHAT and FQNNGV. The germline V and J ends were trimmed by 5 bases and 3 bases, with 16 bases remaining between them. The CDR3 loop reads CASSLLLGVHYGYTF. CDR3 bases: TGTGCCAGCAGCCTCCTCCTGGGGGTACACTATGGCTACACCTTC.

This chain connects TRBV29-1 to TRBJ2-1; D might be TRBD2 (5 bases). Germline lookup yields CDR1 SQVTM and CDR2 ANQGSEA. This CDR3 spans 15 amino acids. Trimming pared 4 bases from V and 10 bases from J, leaving 23 bases between. CDR3 sequence reads: CSVAPQVGALMEQFF. The CDR3, as DNA: TGCAGCGTTGCCCCCCAGGTGGGAGCCCTGATGGAGCAGTTCTTC.

The chain carries TRBV29-1 and TRBJ2-1; possible D gene TRBD2, 6 bases. Germline V gene lookup returns CDR1 SQVTM and CDR2 ANQGSEA. V shed 3 bases and J shed 1 base, with 16 bases lying between them. The length of the CDR3 is 16 residues. DNA of the CDR3: TGCAGCGTTGAGAAGCCTCTAGCGTTGTCCTACAATGAGCAGTTCTTC. Amino acids: CSVEKPLALSYNEQFF.

The J gene is TRBJ2-1, the V gene TRBV25-1; D perhaps matches TRBD2 (6 bases). CDR1 MGHDK and CDR2 SYGVNS come from the germline V gene. This CDR3 comprises 14 residues. Trimming removed 5 bases at V and 4 bases at J, with 12 bases between. Written as DNA, the CDR3 is TGTGCCAGCAGTAGGCAGCGGGTATACAATGAGCAGTTCTTC. Translation gives CASSRQRVYNEQFF.

The chain uses TRBV7-6 and TRBJ2-7; a weak D match, TRBD2 (7 bases). The CDR3 has 13 residues. Germline V CDR1 and CDR2: SGHVS, FNYEAQ. With 4 bases removed from V and 5 bases from J, the gap between germline ends came to 12 bases. The CDR3 is CASSWGREHEQYF. The CDR3 DNA reads TGTGCCAGCAGCTGGGGGCGGGAGCACGAGCAGTACTTC. The whole variable domain, remainder taken from reference TRBV7-6 and TRBJ2-7, is GAGVSQSPRYKVTKRGQDVALRCDPISGHVSLYWYRQALGQGPEFLTYFNYEAQQDKSGLPNDRFSAERPEGSISTLTIQRTEQRDSAMYRCASSWGREHEQYFGPGTRLTVT.

The chain recombines TRBV5-1 with TRBJ1-3; tentatively, D is TRBD1 (6 bases). Per germline, CDR1 SGHRS and CDR2 YFSETQ. V gave up 6 bases and J gave up 5 bases, with 24 bases separating them. This CDR3 comprises 17 residues. CDR3 protein: CASTSGQTKNPRNTIYF. The CDR3 region has the DNA TGCGCCAGCACCTCTGGACAGACCAAAAACCCGCGAAACACCATATATTTT. The full variable domain, its missing parts supplied by reference TRBV5-1 and TRBJ1-3, is KAGVTQTPRYLIKTRGQQVTLSCSPISGHRSVSWYQQTPGQGLQFLFEYFSETQRNKGNFPGRFSGRQFSNSRSEMNVSTLELGDSALYLCASTSGQTKNPRNTIYFGEGSWLTVV.

In its sample, this clonotype was seen many times. The chain's CDR3 is CASSHPNTEAFF. The CDR3 region has the DNA TGTGCCAGCAGCCACCCGAACACTGAAGCTTTCTTT. The rearrangement uses TRBV12-3 or TRBV12-4 and TRBJ1-1; D remains unclear. This CDR3 has 12 amino acids. V gave up 6 bases and J gave up 1 base, with 6 bases separating them.

This clonotype was counted ten times or more. This chain connects TRBV7-2 to TRBJ2-1; D call uncertain. Trimming took 1 base from V and 2 from J, leaving 6 bases between them. This CDR3 spans 14 amino acids. Germline CDR1 and CDR2: SGHTA and FQGNSA. The CDR3 is CASSLGFAYNEQFF. The CDR3 bases are TGTGCCAGCAGCTTAGGCTTCGCCTACAATGAGCAGTTCTTC.

This clonotype was seen many times. This chain uses TRBV7-9 with TRBJ2-3, with a weak D call TRBD1 (6 bases). This CDR3 spans 14 amino acids. V lost 4 bases and J lost 2, with 10 bases in between. Germline loops: CDR1 SEHNR, CDR2 FQNEAQ (reference sequence). The CDR3 sequence: CASSSRTVTDTQYF. In nucleotides, the CDR3 is TGTGCCAGCAGCTCAAGGACAGTCACAGATACGCAGTATTTT.

This clonotype has a count of ten or more. The chain employs TRBV9 and TRBJ2-7; D gene unclear. Deletions cut 0 bases from V and 9 bases from J, with 13 bases between. Germline assignment: CDR1 SGDLS and CDR2 YYNGEE. The CDR3 extends over 13 amino acids. The CDR3 sequence is CASSVEDGSGQYF. In nucleotides, the CDR3 is TGTGCCAGCAGCGTAGAGGATGGGTCCGGGCAGTACTTC.

This rearrangement joins TRBV30 to TRBJ2-1, with TRBD2 as a possible D gene (6 bases). V lost 5 bases and J 0 bases, leaving 8 bases between the germline ends. This CDR3 contains 13 residues. Germline lookup yields CDR1 GTSNPN and CDR2 SVGIG (reference sequence). Written as DNA, the CDR3 is TGTGCCTGGGCGGGAAACTCCTACAATGAGCAGTTCTTC. It specifies CAWAGNSYNEQFF. The full variable domain, rest sourced from reference TRBV30 and TRBJ2-1, is SQTIHQWPATLVQPVGSPLSLECTVEGTSNPNLYWYRQAAGRGLQLLFYSVGIGQISSEVPQNLSASRPQDRQFILSSKKLLLSDSGFYLCAWAGNSYNEQFFGPGTRLTVL.

This clonotype was seen more than once but under ten times. The chain employs TRBV12-3 or TRBV12-4 and TRBJ2-2; D remains ambiguous. The V end was cut by 2 bases, the J end by 0 bases, with 7 bases between. The CDR3 has 15 amino acids. The CDR3 nucleotides read TGTGCCAGCAGTTTACTCTACTCGAACACCGGGGAGCTGTTTTTT. This gives the protein CASSLLYSNTGELFF.

This clonotype was counted many times. The rearrangement uses TRBV7-9 and TRBJ2-1, with TRBD2 as a possible D gene (5 bases). This CDR3 is built from 14 residues. Germline CDR1 reads SEHNR; CDR2 reads FQNEAQ (reference sequence). Trimming removed 4 bases from V and 8 bases from J, with 15 bases in between. The CDR3 sequence is CASSSSPRVDEQFF. For the CDR3, the DNA is TGTGCCAGCAGCTCTAGCCCGAGGGTCGATGAGCAGTTCTTC.

This clonotype has ten or more counts. J is TRBJ2-7 and V is TRBV6-2 or TRBV6-3; no clear D. Germline V gene lookup returns CDR1 MNHEY and CDR2 SVGEGT. This CDR3 is 12 amino acids long. V lost 6 bases and J 2 bases, leaving 8 bases between the germline ends. The CDR3 coding sequence is TGTGCCAGCAGACCAGATCCCTACGAGCAGTACTTC. Its protein is CASRPDPYEQYF.

This clonotype was recorded many times. This sequence joins TRBV11-2 and TRBJ1-1; TRBD1 is a possible D gene (6 bases). CDR1 SGHAT and CDR2 FQNNGV come from the germline V gene. The CDR3 runs 14 residues. The V gene lost 3 bases and the J gene lost 5 bases, with 13 bases spanning the gap. The CDR3 DNA is TGTGCCAGCAGCTTCTCGGGACAAGGGACTGAAGCTTTCTTT. It is translated as CASSFSGQGTEAFF.

This clonotype was found a few times. The rearrangement joins TRBV7-2 to TRBJ2-1; D gene ambiguous. V lost 1 base to trimming and J lost 4 bases, with 8 bases between them. Germline V gives CDR1 SGHTA, CDR2 FQGNSA. This CDR3 has 14 residues. CDR3 region: CASSLVPTYNEQFF. CDR3 coding DNA: TGTGCCAGCAGCTTAGTCCCGACATACAATGAGCAGTTCTTC.

The chain couples TRBV7-2 to TRBJ1-4; TRBD1 aligns across 7 bases. V dropped 8 bases and J dropped 4; count of bases not matched to a gene: 10. Per the germline V gene, CDR1 is SGHTA and CDR2 is FQGNSA. The CDR3 sequence is 15 residues long. The CDR3, as DNA: TGTGCCAGCGTCTGGGAGGGGGCAATTAATGAAAAACTGTTTTTT. Translating it yields CASVWEGAINEKLFF.

In its sample, this clonotype was seen many times. J is TRBJ2-5 and V is TRBV4-3, with D perhaps TRBD1 or TRBD2 (5 bases each). Germline CDR1 reads LGHNA; CDR2 reads YSLEER. The V end lost 0 bases, the J end lost 4 bases, and 12 bases lay between the germline ends. CDR3 size: 15 residues. As DNA, the CDR3 is TGCGCCAGCAGCCAAGACTACGGGACCGGAGAGACCCAGTACTTC. As protein: CASSQDYGTGETQYF.